The rows below give T cell receptor beta chains drawn from one sample of a study of blood T cell repertoires in COVID-19. The protocol was immunoSEQ multiplex PCR, while the TCRdb copy is restricted to in-frame clones and leaves out a portion. The sample includes 190,000 or so clones, approximately 89% of them seen just once. Specimen: peripheral blood. These receptors came from a woman aged 25 to 39 with acute or convalescent COVID-19. CDR3s leave out the opening cysteine and the closing phenylalanine or tryptophan. Some rows have no size entry. The others give once, few or many, or a class for an expanded clone.

TRBJ1-2	TRBV5-4	NA	ASSWAGGLDYGYT
TRBJ1-1	TRBV11-2	NA	ASSLVRNTEAF
TRBJ2-7	TRBV6-5	NA	ASKLLAGVYEQY
TRBJ1-5	TRBV27	once	ASREGATLYSNQPQH
TRBJ1-1	TRBV19	NA	ASSIGGMVPGNTEAF
TRBJ2-3	TRBV7-2	NA	ASDRSPTGTQY
TRBJ2-5	TRBV3-1/TRBV3-2	NA	ASSVPEETQY
TRBJ2-1	TRBV28	few	ASSPPVGRVYNEQF
TRBJ2-1	TRBV5-1	once	ASRGTSGRSYNEQF
TRBJ2-4	TRBV28	once	ASREAGRNIQY
TRBJ2-1	TRBV29-1	few	SVIAGGNEQF
TRBJ2-3	TRBV5-4	NA	ASNRAGPSSTDTQY
TRBJ1-6	TRBV4-1	NA	ASSQDSRQGSPLH
TRBJ2-1	TRBV7-9	few	ASSLIDEQF
TRBJ2-4	TRBV30	NA	AWSVWDRINIQY
TRBJ2-7	TRBV19	NA	ASGAIAEQY
TRBJ2-7	TRBV2	few	ASRRRSSYEQY
TRBJ1-3	TRBV3-1/TRBV3-2	NA	ASSQEGQGNTIY
TRBJ2-1	TRBV19	NA	ASSSVTGGRGSYNEQF
TRBJ2-5	TRBV5-1	NA	ASSSTGTGEETQY
TRBJ2-5	TRBV7-9	NA	ASREPGQGFETQY
TRBJ2-2	TRBV6-5	NA	ASSYEAGELF
TRBJ1-1	TRBV30	NA	AWSGGRGWGAF
TRBJ1-6	TRBV5-1	NA	ASSSGRLDSPLH
TRBJ1-5	TRBV19	NA	ASSIDPPGPSNQPQH